The 8 T cell receptor beta chains presented below share a single source sample, sequenced in a study of control samples from healthy donors and cancer patients. Assay used: immunoSEQ multiplex PCR; TCRdb lists only in-frame clones, some missing. The sample table includes under 200,000 clones. Sequenced material: blood. These receptor sequences come from a woman under 40 in good health.

The chain is built from TRBV19 and TRBJ1-6; D is possibly TRBD1 (5 bases). Deletions cut 5 bases from V and 7 bases from J, with 18 bases between. Per the germline V gene, CDR1 is LNHDA and CDR2 is SQIVND (reference sequence). The CDR3 totals 16 residues. DNA of the CDR3: TGTGCCAGTAGTGTAAGCCATGGGACCGTGAATTCACCCCTCCACTTT. Translating it yields CASSVSHGTVNSPLHF. The variable domain in full, completed from reference TRBV19 and TRBJ1-6, reads DGGITQSPKYLFRKEGQNVTLSCEQNLNHDAMYWYRQDPGQGLRLIYYSQIVNDFQKGDIAEGYSVSREKKESFPLTVTSAQKNPTAFYLCASSVSHGTVNSPLHFGNGTRLTVT.

The chain combines TRBV27 with TRBJ2-7; D might be TRBD1 (6 bases). CDR1 and CDR2 (germline): MNHEY, SMNVEV (reference sequence). Deletions cut 4 bases from V and 2 bases from J, with 15 bases between. The length of the CDR3 is 15 residues. CDR3 bases: TGTGCCAGCAGTTCGTGGGGGCGCCCGACCTACGAGCAGTACTTC. Translation: CASSSWGRPTYEQYF.

The chain combines TRBV25-1 with TRBJ2-7; either TRBD1 or TRBD2 may supply D (5 bases each). The CDR3 is 13 residues long. V lost 9 bases, J lost 2 bases, and 14 bases lay in between. Looked up from germline, CDR1 is MGHDK and CDR2 is SYGVNS. This chain's CDR3 is CASRRDGTYEQYF. The CDR3 region has the DNA TGTGCCAGTCGCAGGGACGGAACCTACGAGCAGTACTTC.

The DNA of the CDR3 is TGTGCCAGCAGCCTCTGGACAGGGAATAAGGACTATGGCTACACCTTC. Translated, it gives CASSLWTGNKDYGYTF. V gene TRBV7-9 combines with J gene TRBJ1-2, with 8 bases identical to TRBD1. Germline V lookup: CDR1 SEHNR, CDR2 FQNEAQ (reference sequence). The CDR3 consists of 16 residues. The ends lost 5 bases at V and 3 bases at J; junction bases unmatched: 11.

The rearrangement links TRBV4-1 to TRBJ2-1; the match to TRBD2 covers 7 bases. From germline, CDR1 is MGHRA and CDR2 YSYEKL. The CDR3 has 16 amino acids. J lost 4 bases, V lost 3 bases, and 9 bases had no gene match. The CDR3 sequence: CASSHDLAAPYNEQFF. CDR3 DNA: TGCGCCAGCAGCCATGACCTAGCGGCCCCTTACAATGAGCAGTTCTTC.

The CDR3 here is CASSIWVELQGDQPQHF. The DNA for the CDR3 is TGTGCCAGTAGTATCTGGGTGGAGTTACAGGGGGATCAGCCCCAGCATTTT. This chain joins TRBV19 and TRBJ1-5; 8 nucleotides agree with TRBD1. The CDR3 contains 17 residues. V shed 3 bases, J shed 5 bases, and the junction held 12 bases outside the gene matches. Germline CDR1 reads LNHDA; CDR2 reads SQIVND (reference sequence).

This rearrangement joins TRBV27 to TRBJ2-1; 9 bases are a match to TRBD1. J gave up 2 bases and V 2 bases, and 4 bases lay outside the gene matches. CDR1 MNHEY and CDR2 SMNVEV come from the germline V gene (reference sequence). There are 16 residues in the CDR3. The chain's CDR3 is CASSLLGQGTYNEQFF. In nucleotides, the CDR3 is TGTGCCAGCAGTTTACTGGGACAGGGTACCTACAATGAGCAGTTCTTC.

This chain uses TRBV25-1 with TRBJ1-4; the match to TRBD1 covers 11 bases. Germline V gene sequence: CDR1 MGHDK, CDR2 SYGVNS. Unmatched junction bases numbered 3, after V lost 3 bases and J lost 6 bases. CDR3 length equals 15 residues. In DNA, the CDR3 is TGTGCCAGCAGTGACGGACAGGGGGCGTATGAAAAACTGTTTTTT. Protein: CASSDGQGAYEKLFF.